These 25 T cell receptor beta chains were all obtained from the same sample, sequenced in a study of T cell clonotyping in hematopoietic cell transplantation. Produced via immunoSEQ multiplex PCR; TCRdb's table is partial and in-frame only. The sample lists about 10,000 clones; roughly 89% were seen once. Here the sequenced sample was PBMCs, taken 100 days after allogeneic stem cell transplant. The receptor source for this set is a female patient between 55 and 75 years old who had an allogeneic stem cell transplant from an unrelated donor, so the T cells may come from the graft donor. Some clones in this sample may be carry-over from other donors' samples.

The chain has TRBV5-1 and TRBJ2-3; D gene ambiguous. The V end lost 0 bases, the J end lost 6 bases, and 8 bases lay between the germline ends. The CDR3 extends over 13 amino acids. CDR1 SGHRS and CDR2 YFSETQ come from the germline V gene. CDR3 bases: TGCGCCAGCAGCTTGGCCGCCTTGGATACGCAGTATTTT. Translated: CASSLAALDTQYF.

The rearrangement joins TRBV28 to TRBJ2-7, with D perhaps assigned TRBD1 or TRBD2 (5 bases each). Between the trimmed V and J ends, which lost 3 bases and 2 bases, there was a span of 8 bases. Germline assignment: CDR1 MDHEN and CDR2 SYDVKM. This CDR3 comprises 13 residues. This chain's CDR3 is CASSLPGPYEQYF. In nucleotides, the CDR3 is TGTGCCAGCAGTTTGCCGGGACCCTACGAGCAGTACTTC.

The chain joins TRBV5-6 to TRBJ1-1; D is ambiguous. This CDR3 comprises 15 residues. Germline values: CDR1 SGHDT, CDR2 YYEEEE. V gave up 4 bases and J gave up 3 bases, with 16 bases separating them. The CDR3 DNA sequence: TGTGCCAGCAGCCCTTTTCGAATGGCGGACACTGAAGCTTTCTTT. As protein: CASSPFRMADTEAFF.

This clone is large (0.1 to 1%) within its sample. This chain links TRBV19 with TRBJ1-2; D is ambiguous. From germline, CDR1 is LNHDA and CDR2 SQIVND (reference sequence). Trimming removed 4 bases from V and 4 bases from J, with 13 bases in between. The CDR3 totals 14 residues. The CDR3 nucleotides are TGTGCCAGTAGTACCTTGGGGTCCCGCTATGGCTACACCTTC. Amino acid sequence: CASSTLGSRYGYTF.

The chain uses TRBV6-6 and TRBJ1-5; D remains ambiguous. CDR1 MNHNY and CDR2 SVGAGI come from the germline V gene (reference sequence). The CDR3 contains 14 residues. V was clipped by 7 bases and J by 3 bases, with 13 bases between them. Here the CDR3 reads CASNHRASNQPQHF. The CDR3 bases are TGTGCCAGCAATCACCGGGCCTCCAATCAGCCCCAGCATTTT.

This clone was counted a single time. V gene TRBV19 combines with J gene TRBJ2-3; D possibly corresponds to TRBD2 (5 bases). This CDR3 region has 13 residues. V lost 0 bases and J lost 9, with 10 bases in between. Per germline, CDR1 LNHDA and CDR2 SQIVND (reference sequence). CDR3 amino acids: CASSIEAARTQYF. The CDR3 nucleotides are TGTGCCAGTAGTATAGAAGCGGCAAGAACGCAGTATTTT.

The CDR3 reads CASTLTPGRNQETQYF. The CDR3 DNA reads as TGTGCCAGCACTTTAACCCCCGGCAGAAATCAAGAGACCCAGTACTTC. The chain links TRBV6-6 to TRBJ2-5; unclear D gene. V lost 7 bases, J lost 2 bases, and 20 bases lay in between. This CDR3 contains 16 residues. Germline V lookup: CDR1 MNHNY, CDR2 SVGAGI (reference sequence).

The chain links TRBV10-3 to TRBJ1-1; 9 bases align to TRBD1. Trimming took 6 bases from V and 3 from J; bases not matched to a gene: 5. The CDR3 contains 14 residues. Per the germline V gene, CDR1 is ENHRY and CDR2 is SYGVKD. This chain's CDR3 is CAISPRDRDTEAFF. Here the CDR3 DNA reads TGTGCCATCAGCCCCCGGGACAGGGACACTGAAGCTTTCTTT.

J is TRBJ1-2 and V is TRBV7-2, with D tentatively TRBD1 (6 bases). Trimming cost V 5 bases and J 5 bases, with 15 bases left between them. This CDR3 spans 14 amino acids. Germline V gene sequence: CDR1 SGHTA, CDR2 FQGNSA. CDR3 protein: CASSTPDSRYGYTF. The CDR3 region has the DNA TGTGCCAGCAGCACCCCGGACAGCCGATATGGCTACACCTTC.

The V and J genes are TRBV9 and TRBJ2-5; D might be TRBD1 (5 bases). Trimming took 0 bases from V and 1 from J, leaving 7 bases between them. CDR3 size: 14 residues. The germline V gene encodes CDR1 SGDLS and CDR2 YYNGEE. The CDR3 sequence is CASSVAGAQETQYF. DNA of the CDR3: TGTGCCAGCAGCGTAGCTGGGGCCCAAGAGACCCAGTACTTC.

V gene TRBV10-3 combines with J gene TRBJ2-7; a possible D gene is TRBD2 (5 bases). The CDR3 contains 15 residues. The germline gives CDR1 ENHRY, CDR2 SYGVKD. V dropped 3 bases and J dropped 5 bases, with 17 bases sitting between them. CDR3 sequence: CAISEVRGQSDEQYF. Here the CDR3 DNA reads TGTGCCATCAGTGAAGTCCGCGGGCAAAGCGACGAGCAGTACTTC.

The V gene is TRBV4-3, the J gene TRBJ1-3; D is perhaps TRBD1 (6 bases). The CDR3 extends over 15 amino acids. Trimming pared 4 bases from V and 0 bases from J, leaving 10 bases between. Germline assignment: CDR1 LGHNA and CDR2 YSLEER. The CDR3: CASSPDRLSGNTIYF. For the CDR3, the DNA is TGCGCCAGCAGCCCCGACAGGCTCTCTGGAAACACCATATATTTT.

A few counts support this clone. The genes are TRBV7-2 and TRBJ2-3; D is ambiguous. CDR1 and CDR2 (germline): SGHTA, FQGNSA. The V and J ends lost 5 bases and 5 bases respectively, with 8 bases between them. The CDR3 extends over 12 amino acids. DNA of the CDR3: TGTGCCAGCAGCCCCGTTCGAGATACGCAGTATTTT. Residues: CASSPVRDTQYF.

The chain links TRBV4-2 to TRBJ1-1; 8 bases align to TRBD1. CDR1 is LGHNA and CDR2 is YNFKEQ in the germline V gene. The CDR3 runs to 15 residues. Trimming removed 0 bases from V and 7 bases from J; junction bases left unmatched: 7. CDR3 in amino acids: CASSQEDRVEREAFF. Here the CDR3 DNA reads TGTGCCAGCAGCCAAGAGGACAGGGTAGAGCGTGAAGCTTTCTTT.

The rearrangement links TRBV19 to TRBJ2-1, with 7 positions matching TRBD1. Germline V CDR1 and CDR2: LNHDA, SQIVND (reference sequence). The V gene end was trimmed by 0 bases and the J gene end by 6 bases; junction bases not matched to a gene: 11. The CDR3 consists of 17 residues. CDR3 protein: CASSIEGPWAGGNEQFF. For the CDR3, the DNA is TGTGCCAGTAGTATAGAGGGCCCTTGGGCAGGGGGCAATGAGCAGTTCTTC.

The chain joins TRBV2 to TRBJ2-7, with a possible D match to TRBD2 (6 bases). Germline-derived CDR1 and CDR2 are SNHLY and FYNNEI. The CDR3 runs to 12 residues. V lost 5 bases and J 5 bases, leaving 10 bases between the germline ends. CDR3 residues: CASSSTRDEQYF. The DNA for the CDR3 is TGTGCCAGCAGTTCGACTAGAGACGAGCAGTACTTC.

This chain connects TRBV27 to TRBJ1-4; no clear D. V was shortened by 3 bases and J by 12 bases, with 17 bases between the two germline ends. The CDR3 length is 14 residues. Germline CDR1 reads MNHEY; CDR2 reads SMNVEV (reference sequence). The CDR3 loop is CASSLTALMGELFF. CDR3 coding DNA: TGTGCCAGCAGTTTGACTGCCCTAATGGGAGAACTGTTTTTT.

The rearrangement links TRBV7-3 to TRBJ2-5; 9 bases fit TRBD2. Unmatched junction bases numbered 12, after V lost 5 bases and J lost 5 bases. The CDR3 is 16 amino acids. In germline, CDR1 is SGHTA, CDR2 FQGTGA. Here the CDR3 DNA reads TGTGCCAGCAGCCCCGGGGGTAGCGGGAGAGGGGAGACCCAGTACTTC. Translation gives CASSPGGSGRGETQYF. Drawing the rest from reference TRBV7-3 and TRBJ2-5, the complete variable domain is GAGVSQTPSNKVTEKGKYVELRCDPISGHTALYWYRQSLGQGPEFLIYFQGTGAADDSGLPNDRFFAVRPEGSVSTLKIQRTERGDSAVYLCASSPGGSGRGETQYFGPGTRLLVL.

The chain combines TRBV7-3 with TRBJ1-1; maybe TRBD1 (5 bases). V was pared by 3 bases and J by 4 bases, with 15 bases between. The V gene's germline CDR1 is SGHTA and CDR2 FQGTGA. This CDR3 region has 15 residues. CDR3 in DNA: TGTGCCAGCAGCTTGGATGGGGGTGCGAGCACTGAAGCTTTCTTT. It translates to CASSLDGGASTEAFF.

The CDR3 region is CAWKVGGYTF. The CDR3, as DNA: TGTGCCTGGAAAGTCGGTGGCTACACCTTC. This sequence joins TRBV30 and TRBJ1-2, with D unresolved. In germline, CDR1 is GTSNPN, CDR2 SVGIG (reference sequence). This CDR3 has 10 residues. Trimming removed 4 bases from V and 7 bases from J, with 7 bases in between.

This rearrangement joins TRBV27 to TRBJ1-6; D remains unclear. The germline V gene has CDR1 MNHEY and CDR2 SMNVEV (reference sequence). V lost 5 bases to trimming and J lost 7 bases, with 15 bases between them. The CDR3 runs to 15 residues. CDR3 amino acids: CASSLREAGNSPLHF. The CDR3 coding sequence is TGTGCCAGCAGTCTACGCGAGGCGGGGAATTCACCCCTCCACTTT.

The chain uses TRBV25-1 and TRBJ2-1; 7 positions agree with TRBD1. Trimming at V came to 4 bases and at J to 9 bases, leaving 3 bases not matched to a gene. CDR3 length equals 12 residues. Germline V CDR1 and CDR2: MGHDK, SYGVNS. The CDR3 sequence: CASSGDRVEQFF. CDR3 nucleotides: TGTGCCAGCAGTGGAGACAGGGTTGAGCAGTTCTTC.

This chain connects TRBV7-9 to TRBJ2-1, with 10 bases aligning to TRBD2. CDR1 is SEHNR and CDR2 is FQNEAQ in the germline V gene (reference sequence). The V segment lost 3 bases and the J segment 8 bases; nucleotides outside the gene matches: 7. The CDR3 runs 15 residues. CDR3 nucleotide sequence: TGTGCCAGCAGCTTCCCTGGACTAGCGGTCTATGAGCAGTTCTTC. It yields the protein CASSFPGLAVYEQFF.

The chain couples TRBV7-8 to TRBJ2-1; D not certain. The germline gives CDR1 SGHVS, CDR2 FQNEAQ. This CDR3 comprises 11 residues. V lost 3 bases, J lost 8 bases, and 5 bases lay in between. CDR3 sequence: CASSFSHEQFF. The CDR3 bases are TGTGCCAGCAGCTTTAGCCATGAGCAGTTCTTC.

The rearrangement uses TRBV27 and TRBJ1-5; TRBD1 matches 7 bases. CDR1 and CDR2 (germline): MNHEY, SMNVEV (reference sequence). V shed 3 bases, J shed 5 bases, and the junction held 1 base outside the gene matches. This CDR3 is built from 13 residues. This CDR3 reads CASSFRGDQPQHF. CDR3 sequence (DNA): TGTGCCAGCAGTTTCAGGGGGGATCAGCCCCAGCATTTT.